One sample yielded the 8 T cell receptor beta chains listed below, sequenced in a study of blood T cell dynamics during melanoma immunotherapy. TCRdb's copy holds only in-frame clones and misses some; the assay was immunoSEQ multiplex PCR. The sample holds 4,000 to 5,000 clones, around 85% seen once. Time point of the sample: pre-treatment baseline. The sample in question was blood, obtained from a patient treated with checkpoint blockade. The origin of the receptors is a human donor with melanoma.

This clone came up once. The CDR3 does not end in the conserved phenylalanine or tryptophan, so this is likely a read error. It is unclear where the CDR3 begins or ends on the DNA, so no DNA is shown, and the CDR3 is as TCRdb lists it. The CDR3 region is CASRRTKLSTKSGL. The gene calls are TRBV13 and TRBJ2-6; TRBD1, the table's D call, was not compared with the DNA. Ends included, the CDR3 has 14 residues. Per germline, CDR1 PRHDT and CDR2 FYEKMQ (reference sequence).

The chain has TRBV11-1 and TRBJ2-7; D not certain. Looked up from germline, CDR1 is SGHAT and CDR2 is FQDESV (reference sequence). Trimming cost V 5 bases and J 7 bases, with 9 bases left between them. The CDR3 has 11 amino acids. This chain's CDR3 is CASSPAWEQYF. Here the CDR3 DNA reads TGTGCCAGCAGCCCGGCCTGGGAGCAGTACTTC.

This clone was observed a single time. The chain links TRBV13 to TRBJ1-4; 8 bases line up with TRBD1. Per germline, CDR1 PRHDT and CDR2 FYEKMQ (reference sequence). V dropped 5 bases and J dropped 3; count of bases not matched to a gene: 2. This CDR3 spans 14 amino acids. The CDR3 nucleotides are TGTGCCAGCAGCCCGACAGGGGCTAATGAAAAACTGTTTTTT. The encoded protein is CASSPTGANEKLFF.

The chain is built from TRBV4-1 and TRBJ2-7; possibly TRBD2 for D (6 bases). This CDR3 comprises 17 residues. V dropped 0 bases and J dropped 6 bases, with 21 bases sitting between them. In germline, CDR1 is MGHRA, CDR2 YSYEKL. For the CDR3, the DNA is TGCGCCAGCAGCCAAGATGAATGGACACCGACGGGAGCCGAGCAGTACTTC. This codes for CASSQDEWTPTGAEQYF.

V usage is TRBV6-6 and J usage is TRBJ2-7, with D unclear. The V and J ends lost 3 bases and 6 bases respectively, with 9 bases between them. CDR3 length: 12 amino acids. In germline, CDR1 is MNHNY, CDR2 SVGAGI (reference sequence). CDR3 in DNA: TGTGCCAGCAGTTATGGGGTTGGCGAGCAGTACTTC. Its protein product is CASSYGVGEQYF.

The rearrangement uses TRBV19 and TRBJ2-5, with 8 bases aligning to TRBD1. J lost 3 bases, V lost 3 bases, and 6 bases had no gene match. CDR1 and CDR2 from the germline V gene are LNHDA and SQIVND (reference sequence). The CDR3 runs 15 residues. In DNA, the CDR3 is TGTGCCAGTAGTATCTTAGACAGGGGTAAAGAGACCCAGTACTTC. Its translation is CASSILDRGKETQYF.

The sample holds a few counts of this clone. The rearrangement links TRBV7-9 to TRBJ1-3; D unresolved. This CDR3 region has 14 residues. Trimming removed 4 bases at V and 2 bases at J, with 9 bases between. Germline V gene data show CDR1 as SEHNR and CDR2 as FQNEAQ (reference sequence). CDR3 DNA: TGTGCCAGCAGCTCGGCGGAGCCTGGAAACACCATATATTTT. This sequence encodes CASSSAEPGNTIYF.

The chain combines TRBV18 with TRBJ2-2; D is possibly TRBD1 (6 bases). This CDR3 is built from 15 residues. Trimming took 8 bases from V and 4 from J, leaving 17 bases between them. CDR1 is KGHSH and CDR2 is LQKENI in the germline V gene. CDR3 protein: CASVQGQWTTGELFF. The CDR3 coding sequence is TGTGCCAGCGTCCAGGGGCAGTGGACCACCGGGGAGCTGTTTTTT.